This TCR beta chain was captured by sequencing in a study of Graves' ophthalmopathy and Graves' hyperthyroidism listed by TCRdb under 2018. About the study as a whole: Peripheral blood was collected before any treatment was given, at the time of initial diagnosis. In total, 135 blood samples were TCR-sequenced: around 42 ophthalmopathy, under 80 hyperthyroidism and about 17 hyperthyroidism-to-ophthalmopathy patients. To tell Graves' ophthalmopathy apart from Graves' hyperthyroidism, and to predict which patients would progress to ophthalmopathy, the study relied on TCR beta repertoire signatures. A discovery set of about 99 patients (43 ophthalmopathy, approximately 58 stable hyperthyroidism) was enrolled to explore V-J signatures distinguishing ophthalmopathy from hyperthyroidism. In over five hyperthyroidism patients, T-cell repertoires of thyroid tissue and blood were compared. Following sample collection, hyperthyroidism patients were given methimazole at a starting dose of 30 mg daily, and ophthalmopathy patients were given high-dose intravenous methylprednisolone. For independent validation, a separate cohort was made up of some 19 hyperthyroidism patients plus 17 patients who later progressed from hyperthyroidism to ophthalmopathy. General study outcomes and caveats: The 13-signature model separated ophthalmopathy from stable hyperthyroidism with roughly 90% sensitivity and 81% to 82% specificity in cross-validation, and 80%/75% in the test set. Among expanded thyroid clonotypes with frequency above 0.001, most also showed up in blood, which suggests that blood repertoires may reflect the thyroid immune response. In validation, the model predicted ophthalmopathy progression with 70.59% sensitivity and 72.22% specificity; some 13 predicted patients were CT-confirmed with GO in a median of roughly 6.8 months. Sample size was not predetermined statistically, and investigators were not blinded to group allocation.

This clonotype was counted many times. There is no known antigen for this receptor. It has no much larger one-base neighbor in the sample; base qualities were not kept. The CDR3 spans 15 residues, from the cysteine through the phenylalanine. The DNA shown is the 45-base CDR3, in frame from base 1. The CDR1 and CDR2 encoded by the germline V gene (reference sequence) are SEHNR and FQNEAQ. Trimming removed 10 bases from V and 2 bases from J, leaving 17 bases between the germline ends. For repertoire sequencing, the TCR beta CDR3 regions were amplified from RNA transcripts. HTBI primers and the Qiagen OneStep RT-PCR kit were used in a first-round RT-PCR, which was followed by a second-round multiplex PCR, size selection and purification. Libraries were sequenced paired-end with 100 bp reads on an Illumina HiSeq2000. The source study handled its data this way. SOAPnuke was used to process the reads, throwing out any read that had adapters, had uncalled bases, had a mean Phred below 15, or lacked an exact constant-primer or identifier match. High-quality paired reads were merged with COPE v1.2.5. Each unique nucleotide sequence was treated as a clonotype, and MiTCR v1.1 was used to align the clonotypes to the IMGT TRB V, D and J references. Analysis was restricted to V-J combinations with a frequency above 0.0001, which covered about 99% of repertoires. A TCR clonal expansion and chaos score per V-J combination was defined as the ratio of F50 clonal expansion to chaos observed in the TCRdist matrix. Welch's t-statistics and random forest were used to reduce the features to some 13 V-J combinations, which were then used as input to a naive Bayes classifier. The similarity between thyroid and blood repertoires was quantified using the Morisita-Horn index. TCRdb reprocessed the public reads (quality trimming at Q25 with fastp, clone calling with MiXCR) and kept in-frame beta chains. CDR3 protein duplicates are merged, each entry listing the most common genes and DNA. The V and J calls and clone size come from TCRdb's table, not from the authors' own analysis. This sample has more than 550,000 distinct CDR3 sequences in its table, and 35% to 45% of those were observed once. The ten largest clones add up to more than 3% of the sample.

Patients with ophthalmopathy had moderately to severely active disease, with a Clinical Activity Score of 3 or more, a NOSPECS grade of 4 or more, and a disease duration of less than 3 months. Patients with other autoimmune diseases, uncontrolled infections, pregnancy or lactation were excluded. Clinical symptoms, serum thyroxine, TRAb, thyroid ultrasound and orbital computed tomography formed the basis of the diagnosis. PBMCs were isolated from approximately 10 ml of fresh peripheral blood by Ficoll-Paque density gradient centrifugation. Trizol reagent was used to extract the total RNA, and its quality was then checked on an Agilent 2100 Bioanalyzer.

Material: peripheral blood. The clonotype was recovered from an adult man with Graves' ophthalmopathy. In this chain, TRBV7-9 is recombined with TRBJ2-2, with the D gene too uncertain to name. The nucleotide sequence is TGTGCCACCCCACGGGCGGACCGTAACACCGGGGAGCTGTTTTTT. It codes for CATPRADRNTGELFF. Here the CDR3 is joined to the reference TRBV7-9 and TRBJ2-2 genes, and the full variable domain is: DTGVSQNPRHKITKRGQNVTFRCDPISEHNRLYWYRQTLGQGPEFLTYFQNEAQLEKSRLLSDRFSAERPKGSFSTLEIQRTEQGDSAMYLCATPRADRNTGELFFGEGSRLTVL.